This T cell receptor (beta chain) stems from a study of PD-1 and CTLA-4 blockade in melanoma. Clones were sequenced by immunoSEQ multiplex PCR, and TCRdb holds only the in-frame ones, with some missing. The sample holds about 29,000 clones, 85% to 90% seen once. CDR3 length: 13 residues. Trimming shortened V by 6 bases and J by 1 base, and 9 bases separated the two germline ends. From germline, CDR1 is GTSNPN and CDR2 SVGIG (reference sequence). The source material was CD8+ T cells from peripheral blood, sampled before anti-PD-1 treatment. The rearrangement links TRBV30 to TRBJ2-2; D possibly uses TRBD1 or TRBD2 (5 bases each). The receptor was derived from a human donor with melanoma. The DNA of the CDR3 is TGTGCCTGTGAGGGGCAGAACACCGGGGAGCTGTTTTTT. Amino acid sequence: CACEGQNTGELFF.